This entry lists 22 T cell receptor beta chains sequenced from one sample in a study of blood T cell repertoires in COVID-19. Generated by immunoSEQ multiplex PCR, the TCRdb table keeps only in-frame clones and is missing some. The sample has approximately 300,000 clones; 90% are singletons. Sequenced material: peripheral blood. These receptors were obtained from a woman in her thirties or forties with COVID-19, enrolled during active disease.

The V and J genes are TRBV12-3 or TRBV12-4 and TRBJ1-5; D remains unclear. Trimming took 0 bases from V and 9 from J, leaving 3 bases between them. The CDR3 loop spans 11 amino acids. This CDR3 reads CASSLAGPQHF. CDR3 in DNA: TGTGCCAGCAGTTTAGCCGGGCCCCAGCATTTT.

CDR3 sequence reads: CASGQGTAKNIQYF. The CDR3 nucleotides read TGTGCCAGTGGACAGGGTACGGCCAAAAACATTCAGTACTTC. This chain uses TRBV27 with TRBJ2-4, with 8 bases lining up with TRBD1. Per the germline V gene, CDR1 is MNHEY and CDR2 is SMNVEV (reference sequence). V lost 9 bases to trimming and J lost 1 base; unmatched junction nucleotides: 5. The CDR3 extends over 14 amino acids.

The CDR3 DNA reads TGTGCCAGCGCCCCGGGGAAACAGCGGGGCCTGGGGAAACTGTTTTTT. Translation: CASAPGKQRGLGKLFF. The chain employs TRBV28 and TRBJ1-4; a weak D match, TRBD1 (5 bases). Between the trimmed V and J ends, which lost 8 bases and 11 bases, there was a span of 27 bases. The CDR3 contains 16 residues. Germline-derived CDR1 and CDR2 are MDHEN and SYDVKM. The full variable domain, rest sourced from reference TRBV28 and TRBJ1-4, is DVKVTQSSRYLVKRTGEKVFLECVQDMDHENMFWYRQDPGLGLRLIYFSYDVKMKEKGDIPEGYSVSREKKERFSLILESASTNQTSMYLCASAPGKQRGLGKLFFGSGTQLSVL.

V gene TRBV27 combines with J gene TRBJ1-2, with 8 bases matching TRBD1. V lost 3 bases, J lost 2 bases, and 5 bases stayed unmatched. Per the germline V gene, CDR1 is MNHEY and CDR2 is SMNVEV (reference sequence). The CDR3 runs to 15 residues. CDR3 DNA sequence: TGTGCCAGCAGTTTCCAGGGGGCCGGGAACTATGGCTACACCTTC. Protein sequence: CASSFQGAGNYGYTF.

This chain joins TRBV10-3 and TRBJ1-4; D is perhaps TRBD1 (5 bases). With 3 bases removed from V and 0 bases from J, the gap between germline ends came to 8 bases. The CDR3 is 15 residues long. Germline CDR1 is ENHRY and CDR2 is SYGVKD. The CDR3 sequence: CAISEQVATNEKLFF. CDR3 nucleotide sequence: TGTGCCATCAGTGAACAGGTTGCAACTAATGAAAAACTGTTTTTT.

The chain couples TRBV7-2 to TRBJ2-3; D is perhaps TRBD2 (6 bases). V gave up 1 base and J gave up 2 bases, with 16 bases separating them. Germline loops: CDR1 SGHTA, CDR2 FQGNSA. The CDR3 spans 17 residues. In DNA form, the CDR3 reads TGTGCCAGCAGCTTAGTTGGACAACGGGAGTACACAGATACGCAGTATTTT. It translates to CASSLVGQREYTDTQYF.

The rearrangement uses TRBV4-3 and TRBJ2-7; D might be TRBD1 (6 bases). CDR1 is LGHNA and CDR2 is YSLEER in the germline V gene. The CDR3 extends over 15 amino acids. V lost 3 bases to trimming and J lost 3 bases, with 15 bases between them. CDR3 DNA sequence: TGCGCCAGCAGCCAGATGCAGGGGCAAGTCTACGAGCAGTACTTC. Translation: CASSQMQGQVYEQYF.

This chain links TRBV30 with TRBJ2-7, with TRBD2 matching 8 bases. The germline V gene encodes CDR1 GTSNPN and CDR2 SVGIG (reference sequence). J was trimmed by 5 bases and V by 2 bases; bases with no gene match: 11. The length of the CDR3 is 15 residues. CDR3 in amino acids: CAWSLPGSGGNEQYF. The DNA of the CDR3 is TGTGCCTGGAGTCTCCCGGGGAGCGGGGGCAACGAGCAGTACTTC. Full variable domain (rest looked up from reference TRBV30 and TRBJ2-7): SQTIHQWPATLVQPVGSPLSLECTVEGTSNPNLYWYRQAAGRGLQLLFYSVGIGQISSEVPQNLSASRPQDRQFILSSKKLLLSDSGFYLCAWSLPGSGGNEQYFGPGTRLTVT.

The V and J genes are TRBV19 and TRBJ1-2; 8 nucleotides line up with TRBD1. The germline gives CDR1 LNHDA, CDR2 SQIVND (reference sequence). The CDR3 sequence is 17 residues long. J lost 0 bases, V lost 3 bases, and 9 bases had no gene match. In DNA form, the CDR3 reads TGTGCCAGTAGTATCTGGGCAGGGGGCAGAACTAACTATGGCTACACCTTC. Protein sequence: CASSIWAGGRTNYGYTF.

V usage is TRBV2 and J usage is TRBJ1-5; possibly TRBD1 for D (6 bases). Germline V gene sequence: CDR1 SNHLY, CDR2 FYNNEI. The CDR3 is 14 residues long. Trimming took 8 bases from V and 3 from J, leaving 14 bases between them. CDR3: CASGQPSSNQPQHF. The CDR3 nucleotides read TGTGCCAGCGGACAGCCAAGTTCCAATCAGCCCCAGCATTTT.

This clone was seen a single time. The chain recombines TRBV4-1 with TRBJ1-1; no definite D call. The CDR3 is made up of 16 amino acids. V shed 1 base and J shed 1 base, with 13 bases lying between them. CDR1 is MGHRA and CDR2 is YSYEKL in the germline V gene. CDR3 sequence: CASSQVSSPPNTEAFF. The CDR3 DNA reads as TGCGCCAGCAGCCAAGTGTCGAGTCCACCGAACACTGAAGCTTTCTTT.

The chain links TRBV12-3 or TRBV12-4 to TRBJ1-2, with D possibly matching TRBD1 (5 bases). The germline V and J ends were trimmed by 4 bases and 4 bases, with 10 bases remaining between them. The CDR3 loop spans 13 amino acids. In DNA form, the CDR3 reads TGTGCCAGCAGTTCGAACAGGTTCTATGGCTACACCTTC. It is translated as CASSSNRFYGYTF.

The V and J genes are TRBV4-3 and TRBJ1-4; D ambiguous. The CDR3 runs 16 residues. Trimming left V 1 base short and J 8 bases short, with 17 bases between. In germline, CDR1 is LGHNA, CDR2 YSLEER. CDR3 nucleotides: TGCGCCAGCAGCCAAGGTTTCGGGAACGATGTAGAAAAACTGTTTTTT. Translated: CASSQGFGNDVEKLFF.

The V gene is TRBV7-3, the J gene TRBJ2-2; D remains ambiguous. CDR1 and CDR2 (germline): SGHTA, FQGTGA. This CDR3 has 14 residues. Between the trimmed V and J ends, which lost 4 bases and 5 bases, there was a span of 11 bases. CDR3 residues: CASSSRHKTGELFF. The CDR3 region has the DNA TGTGCCAGCAGCTCCAGACATAAGACCGGGGAGCTGTTTTTT. The complete variable domain, with remaining parts taken from reference TRBV7-3 and TRBJ2-2, reads GAGVSQTPSNKVTEKGKYVELRCDPISGHTALYWYRQSLGQGPEFLIYFQGTGAADDSGLPNDRFFAVRPEGSVSTLKIQRTERGDSAVYLCASSSRHKTGELFFGEGSRLTVL.

The rearrangement joins TRBV19 to TRBJ1-6; D not resolved. V lost 6 bases and J 6 bases, leaving 12 bases between the germline ends. Germline CDR1 and CDR2: LNHDA and SQIVND (reference sequence). CDR3 size: 14 residues. CDR3 sequence (DNA): TGTGCCAGTAGAAGACCGCGGGTTAATTCACCCCTCCACTTT. Amino acids: CASRRPRVNSPLHF.

The DNA for the CDR3 is TGTGCCAGTAGTTACAGGGGCGGCTACACCTTC. Translating gives CASSYRGGYTF. V is TRBV19 and J is TRBJ1-2, with 7 bases identical to TRBD1. CDR1 LNHDA and CDR2 SQIVND come from the germline V gene (reference sequence). With V trimmed by 5 bases and J by 8 bases, 2 bases remained unmatched. This CDR3 region has 11 residues.

The CDR3 DNA follows: TGTGCCAGCAGCTTCAAGGCGGGAGGGACCGGGGAGCTGTTTTTT. Its translation is CASSFKAGGTGELFF. The rearrangement links TRBV7-2 to TRBJ2-2, with TRBD2 identical over 9 bases. Germline V CDR1 and CDR2: SGHTA, FQGNSA. Trimming removed 3 bases from V and 5 bases from J; junction bases left unmatched: 4. The CDR3 totals 15 residues.

The V call is TRBV4-3, the J call TRBJ2-2; D is undetermined. Germline-derived CDR1 and CDR2 are LGHNA and YSLEER. The CDR3 contains 16 residues. Trimming took 1 base from V and 4 from J, leaving 13 bases between them. CDR3 in DNA: TGCGCCAGCAGCCAAGCGTCCCGGTTACGCACCGGGGAGCTGTTTTTT. This translates into CASSQASRLRTGELFF.

The V call is TRBV5-1, the J call TRBJ2-1, with 7 bases lining up with TRBD2. Per germline, CDR1 SGHRS and CDR2 YFSETQ. The CDR3 runs 15 residues. Trimming cost V 4 bases and J 4 bases; bases outside gene matches: 8. Written as DNA, the CDR3 is TGCGCCAGCAGCCCCGAGGCTAGCGGTTACAATGAGCAGTTCTTC. Its translation is CASSPEASGYNEQFF.

J is TRBJ2-7 and V is TRBV7-2; D not resolved. The V end lost 4 bases, the J end lost 3 bases, and 7 bases lay between the germline ends. Germline CDR1 is SGHTA and CDR2 is FQGNSA. This CDR3 has 12 amino acids. CDR3 amino acids: CASSSSGYEQYF. The CDR3 DNA reads TGTGCCAGCAGCTCCAGTGGCTACGAGCAGTACTTC.

The chain combines TRBV24-1 with TRBJ2-5; D is unclear. CDR3 size: 14 residues. CDR1 and CDR2 (germline): KGHDR, SFDVKD. V lost 6 bases and J lost 2, with 12 bases in between. The CDR3, as DNA: TGTGCCACCAGTATCGACGGAGCACAAGAGACCCAGTACTTC. Protein sequence: CATSIDGAQETQYF.

The gene calls are TRBV19 and TRBJ1-2; D is perhaps TRBD1 (6 bases). Germline CDR1 LNHDA, CDR2 SQIVND (reference sequence). V dropped 9 bases and J dropped 6 bases, with 20 bases sitting between them. This CDR3 is built from 14 residues. Here the CDR3 reads CASQMGDGQNGYTF. CDR3 bases: TGTGCCAGCCAGATGGGGGACGGACAGAATGGCTACACCTTC.